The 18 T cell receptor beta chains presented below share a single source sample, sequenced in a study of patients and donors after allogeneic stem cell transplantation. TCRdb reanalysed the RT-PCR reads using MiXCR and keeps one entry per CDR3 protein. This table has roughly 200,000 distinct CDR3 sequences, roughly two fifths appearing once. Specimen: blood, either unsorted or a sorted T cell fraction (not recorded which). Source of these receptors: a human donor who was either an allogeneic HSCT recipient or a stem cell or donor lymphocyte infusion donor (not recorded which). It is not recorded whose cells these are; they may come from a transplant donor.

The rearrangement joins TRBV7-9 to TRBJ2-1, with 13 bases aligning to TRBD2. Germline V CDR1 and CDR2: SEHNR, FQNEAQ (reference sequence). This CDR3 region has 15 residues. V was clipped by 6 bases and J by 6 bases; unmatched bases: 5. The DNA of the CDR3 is TGTGCCAGCAGGAGACTAGCGGGAGGCACCAATGAGCAGTTCTTC. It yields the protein CASRRLAGGTNEQFF. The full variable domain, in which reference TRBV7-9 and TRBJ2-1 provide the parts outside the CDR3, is DTGVSQNPRHKITKRGQNVTFRCDPISEHNRLYWYRQTLGQGPEFLTYFQNEAQLEKSRLLSDRFSAERPKGSFSTLEIQRTEQGDSAMYLCASRRLAGGTNEQFFGPGTRLTVL.

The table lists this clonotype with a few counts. CDR3 protein: CASSLGRQDAYNSPLHF. In DNA form, the CDR3 reads TGTGCCAGCAGCTTAGGCCGACAGGATGCCTATAATTCACCCCTCCACTTT. This chain joins TRBV7-9 and TRBJ1-6, with D possibly matching TRBD1 (6 bases). V was clipped by 1 base and J by 2 bases, with 12 bases between them. The germline V gene has CDR1 SEHNR and CDR2 FQNEAQ (reference sequence). The CDR3 runs to 17 residues.

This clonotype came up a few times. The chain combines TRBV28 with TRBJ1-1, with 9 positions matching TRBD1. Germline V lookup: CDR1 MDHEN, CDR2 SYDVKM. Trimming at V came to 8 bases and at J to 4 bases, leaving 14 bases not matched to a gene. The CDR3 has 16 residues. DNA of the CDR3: TGTGCCAGCCACGAGACGGGACAGGGTTGGAGCACTGAAGCTTTCTTT. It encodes CASHETGQGWSTEAFF.

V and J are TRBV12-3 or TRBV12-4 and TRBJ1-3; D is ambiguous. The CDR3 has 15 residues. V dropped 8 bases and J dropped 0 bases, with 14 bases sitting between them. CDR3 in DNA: TGTGCCAGCCCCCCGGGGTATAGCTCTGGAAACACCATATATTTT. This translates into CASPPGYSSGNTIYF.

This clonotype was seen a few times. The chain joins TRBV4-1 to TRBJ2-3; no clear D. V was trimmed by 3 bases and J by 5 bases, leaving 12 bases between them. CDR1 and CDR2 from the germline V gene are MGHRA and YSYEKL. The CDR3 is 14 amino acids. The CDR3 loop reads CASSQAESLDTQYF. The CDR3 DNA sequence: TGCGCCAGCAGCCAGGCGGAATCGTTAGATACGCAGTATTTT.

Here the CDR3 reads CASSPDTHEQFF. Here the CDR3 DNA reads TGTGCCAGCAGCCCGGACACGCATGAGCAGTTCTTC. The chain links TRBV2 to TRBJ2-1; a possible D gene is TRBD1 (5 bases). Trimming left V 6 bases short and J 8 bases short, with 11 bases between. The germline V gene encodes CDR1 SNHLY and CDR2 FYNNEI. There are 12 residues in the CDR3.

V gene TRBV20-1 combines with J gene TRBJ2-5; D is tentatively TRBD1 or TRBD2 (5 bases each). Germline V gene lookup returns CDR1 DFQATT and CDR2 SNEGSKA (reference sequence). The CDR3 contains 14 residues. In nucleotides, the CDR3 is TGCAGCGAAAGAGGAGGCAGGGAGCCAGAGACCCAGTACTTC. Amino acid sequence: CSERGGREPETQYF.

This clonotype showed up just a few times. The CDR3 DNA sequence: TGTGCCAGCTCAACGACAGGGGATTCACCCCTCCACTTT. Encoded protein: CASSTTGDSPLHF. The chain carries TRBV18 and TRBJ1-6, with 8 bases that match TRBD1. Trimming removed 5 bases from V and 8 bases from J; junction bases left unmatched: 2. This CDR3 region has 13 residues. From germline, CDR1 is KGHSH and CDR2 LQKENI.

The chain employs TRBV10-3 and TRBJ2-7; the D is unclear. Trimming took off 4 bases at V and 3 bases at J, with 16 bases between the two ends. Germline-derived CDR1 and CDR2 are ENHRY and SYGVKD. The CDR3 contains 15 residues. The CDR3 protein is CAISAGLSGLYEQYF. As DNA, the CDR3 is TGTGCCATCAGTGCGGGTCTTTCGGGCCTCTACGAGCAGTACTTC.

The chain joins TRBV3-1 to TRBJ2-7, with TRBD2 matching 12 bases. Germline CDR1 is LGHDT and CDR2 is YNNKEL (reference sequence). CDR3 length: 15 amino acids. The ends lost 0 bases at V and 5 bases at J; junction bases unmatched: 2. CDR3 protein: CASSQETSGSNEQYF. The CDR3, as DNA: TGTGCCAGCAGCCAAGAGACTAGCGGGAGTAACGAGCAGTACTTC.

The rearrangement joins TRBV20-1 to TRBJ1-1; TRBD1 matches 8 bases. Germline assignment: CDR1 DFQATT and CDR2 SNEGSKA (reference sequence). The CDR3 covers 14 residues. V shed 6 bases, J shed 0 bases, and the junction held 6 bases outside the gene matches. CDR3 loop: CSAHRGAMNTEAFF. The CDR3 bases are TGCAGTGCCCACAGGGGGGCGATGAACACTGAAGCTTTCTTT.

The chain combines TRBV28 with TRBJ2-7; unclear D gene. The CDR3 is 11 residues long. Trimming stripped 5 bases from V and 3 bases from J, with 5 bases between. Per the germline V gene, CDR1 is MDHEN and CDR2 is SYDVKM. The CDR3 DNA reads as TGTGCCAGCAGTCGTGTCTACGAGCAGTACTTC. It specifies CASSRVYEQYF.

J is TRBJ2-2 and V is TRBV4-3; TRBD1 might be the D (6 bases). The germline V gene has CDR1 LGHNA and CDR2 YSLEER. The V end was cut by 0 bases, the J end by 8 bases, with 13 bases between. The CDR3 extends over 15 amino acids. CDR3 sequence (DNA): TGCGCCAGCAGCCAAGACCACAGGGTAACAGGGGAGCTGTTTTTT. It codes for CASSQDHRVTGELFF.

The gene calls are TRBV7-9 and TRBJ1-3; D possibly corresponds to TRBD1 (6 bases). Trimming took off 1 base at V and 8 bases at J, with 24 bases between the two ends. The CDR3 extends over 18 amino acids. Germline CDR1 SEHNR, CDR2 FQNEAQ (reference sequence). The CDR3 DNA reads TGTGCCAGCAGCTTAGTCATGCGCAAGGGGGGCACCTTGGACACCATATATTTT. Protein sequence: CASSLVMRKGGTLDTIYF.

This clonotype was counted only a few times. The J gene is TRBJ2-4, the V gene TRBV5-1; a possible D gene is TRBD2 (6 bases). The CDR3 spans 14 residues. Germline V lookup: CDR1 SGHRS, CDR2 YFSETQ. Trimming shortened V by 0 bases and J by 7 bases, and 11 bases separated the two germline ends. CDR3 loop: CASSLAGEVNIQYF. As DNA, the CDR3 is TGCGCCAGCAGCTTGGCGGGGGAAGTCAACATTCAGTACTTC.

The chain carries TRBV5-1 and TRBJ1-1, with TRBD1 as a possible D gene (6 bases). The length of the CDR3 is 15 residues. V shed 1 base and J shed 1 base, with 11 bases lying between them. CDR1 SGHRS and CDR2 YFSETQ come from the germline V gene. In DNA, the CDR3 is TGCGCCAGCAGCTTGTCGGCGGGGGCGAACACTGAAGCTTTCTTT. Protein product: CASSLSAGANTEAFF.

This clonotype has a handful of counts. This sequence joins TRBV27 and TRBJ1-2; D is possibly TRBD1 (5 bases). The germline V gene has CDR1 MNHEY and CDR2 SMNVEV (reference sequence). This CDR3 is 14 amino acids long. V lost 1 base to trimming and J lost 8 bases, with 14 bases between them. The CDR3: CASSLYPGSRGYTF. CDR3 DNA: TGTGCCAGCAGTTTATATCCAGGGTCGCGAGGCTACACCTTC.

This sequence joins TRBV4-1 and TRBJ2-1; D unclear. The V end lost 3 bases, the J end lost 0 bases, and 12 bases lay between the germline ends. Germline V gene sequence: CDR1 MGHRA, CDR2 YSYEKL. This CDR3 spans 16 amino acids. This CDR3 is CASSHLNSGSYNEQFF. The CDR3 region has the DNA TGCGCCAGCAGCCACTTGAACTCAGGCTCCTACAATGAGCAGTTCTTC.